This is a list of T cell receptor beta chains from one sample in a study. Via MiXCR, TCRdb re-called the 5' RACE reads, giving one row per CDR3 protein. The sample carries around 9,700 distinct CDR3 sequences, around 50% recorded once. The sequencing sample was made of Tregs sorted from a lymph node. Source of these receptors: a female donor with breast cancer. Both conserved end residues are part of each CDR3. A D gene is named only where the DNA matches it firmly. Size is stated for part of the rows, as once, few or many counts, or as a class when the clone is expanded.

v_gene,abundance,d_gene,j_gene,CDR3aa,CDR3nt
TRBV30,-,-,TRBJ1-2,CPWTGPNYGYTF,TGTCCCTGGACGGGCCCGAACTATGGCTACACCTTC
TRBV7-2,-,-,TRBJ2-5,CASSLARTVGSGTQYF,TGTGCCAGCAGCTTAGCGAGGACTGTGGGGTCGGGGACCCAGTACTTC
TRBV5-1,-,TRBD1,TRBJ2-7,CASSPAGTGSYEQYF,TGCGCCAGCAGCCCCGCCGGGACAGGGTCCTACGAGCAGTACTTC
TRBV5-1,-,TRBD2,TRBJ2-3,CASSLGGLGTDTQYF,TGCGCCAGCAGCTTGGGGGGACTAGGCACAGATACGCAGTATTTT
TRBV7-3,-,TRBD2,TRBJ2-1,CASSASGRTDNEQFF,TGTGCTAGCAGCGCTAGCGGGAGGACGGACAATGAGCAGTTCTTC
TRBV12-3/TRBV12-4,-,TRBD1,TRBJ1-3,CASSLRDRAGNTIYF,TGTGCCAGCAGTTTGCGCGACAGGGCAGGAAACACCATATATTTT
TRBV7-6,few,-,TRBJ1-4,CASSPIRTDEKLFF,TGTGCCAGCAGCCCAATTAGGACGGACGAAAAACTGTTTTTT
TRBV20-1,-,-,TRBJ2-1,CSARWHEQFF,TGCAGTGCTAGATGGCATGAGCAGTTCTTC
TRBV20-1,-,TRBD2,TRBJ2-7,CSASPRSGRFHEQYF,TGCAGTGCTAGCCCCCGGAGCGGGAGGTTCCACGAGCAGTACTTC
TRBV12-3/TRBV12-4,few,-,TRBJ2-7,CASSKDVAYEQYF,TGTGCCAGCAGTAAGGACGTCGCCTACGAGCAGTACTTC
TRBV5-1,few,TRBD1,TRBJ2-7,CASSVTPGQGAYEQYF,TGCGCCAGCAGCGTGACACCGGGACAGGGGGCTTACGAGCAGTACTTC
TRBV20-1,few,-,TRBJ1-5,CSATNGLTDQPQHF,TGCAGTGCTACCAACGGACTAACCGATCAGCCCCAGCATTTT
TRBV6-5,-,-,TRBJ2-2,CASSYSRGSNTGELFF,TGTGCCAGCAGTTACTCGAGGGGGTCAAACACCGGGGAGCTGTTTTTT
TRBV18,-,-,TRBJ2-3,CASSRNRALSTDTQYF,TGTGCCAGCTCACGTAACCGGGCACTTAGCACAGATACGCAGTATTTT
TRBV7-2,-,-,TRBJ2-3,CASSLPQSYTQYF,TGTGCCAGCAGCTTACCCCAGTCTTATACGCAGTATTTT
TRBV11-2,-,TRBD2,TRBJ2-4,CASRKIGLAGAKNIQYF,TGTGCCAGCAGAAAAATCGGGCTAGCGGGAGCCAAAAACATTCAGTACTTC
TRBV15,-,-,TRBJ2-1,CATSLRYSEQFF,TGTGCCACCAGTCTAAGGTACAGTGAGCAGTTCTTC
TRBV2,once,-,TRBJ2-7,CASSVDSEQYF,TGTGCCAGTAGTGTAGACTCCGAGCAGTACTTC
TRBV20-1,few,-,TRBJ1-1,CSARRSNTEAFF,TGCAGTGCTAGGAGATCAAACACTGAAGCTTTCTTT
TRBV7-6,-,TRBD1,TRBJ1-2,CASSPGTGRGYGYTF,TGTGCCAGCAGTCCCGGGACAGGGAGAGGATATGGCTACACCTTC
TRBV7-8,-,TRBD2,TRBJ2-7,CASSQQSGASFYEQYF,TGTGCCAGCAGCCAACAGAGCGGGGCTAGCTTCTACGAGCAGTACTTC
TRBV7-6,-,-,TRBJ2-1,CASSLAGVEYNEQFF,TGTGCCAGCAGCTTAGCAGGGGTCGAATACAATGAGCAGTTCTTC
TRBV4-2,-,TRBD1,TRBJ1-1,CASSQDGDRRYTEAFF,TGTGCCAGCAGCCAAGATGGGGACAGGCGGTACACTGAAGCTTTCTTT
TRBV7-7,-,TRBD1,TRBJ2-5,CASSLQGAQETQYF,TGTGCCAGCAGCTTACAGGGGGCGCAAGAGACCCAGTACTTC
TRBV15,few,-,TRBJ2-7,CATSRAGVYEQYF,TGTGCCACCAGCAGAGCCGGAGTCTACGAGCAGTACTTC
TRBV6-2/TRBV6-3,-,-,TRBJ2-1,CATKLGEFQFF,TGTGCCACCAAGTTAGGGGAATTTCAGTTCTTC
TRBV10-3,-,TRBD2,TRBJ2-1,CAISVGFSGARDEQFF,TGTGCCATCAGTGTAGGTTTTAGCGGGGCCAGGGATGAGCAGTTCTTC
TRBV5-1,-,TRBD2,TRBJ2-3,CASSSPSTSGETDTQYF,TGCGCCAGCAGCTCACCTTCAACTAGCGGAGAAACAGATACGCAGTATTTT
TRBV20-1,-,-,TRBJ2-1,CSARDPRGWGYNEQFF,TGCAGTGCTAGAGACCCTAGAGGATGGGGTTACAATGAGCAGTTCTTC
TRBV5-1,few,-,TRBJ2-7,CASSHDTNTYEQYF,TGCGCCAGCAGCCACGACACCAACACCTACGAGCAGTACTTC
TRBV20-1,-,-,TRBJ2-3,CSAPSLGTDTQYF,TGCAGTGCCCCCAGCTTAGGGACAGATACGCAGTATTTT
TRBV24-1,-,-,TRBJ2-3,CATSDRDTSSTDTQYF,TGTGCCACCAGTGATCGGGACACTTCTAGCACAGATACGCAGTATTTT
TRBV5-5,-,-,TRBJ2-5,CASRLGRGQQRETQYF,TGTGCCAGCAGACTGGGGCGGGGACAGCAAAGGGAGACCCAGTACTTC
TRBV5-4,-,-,TRBJ2-6,CASSSRPSGANVLTF,TGTGCCAGCAGCTCACGCCCCTCTGGGGCCAACGTCCTGACTTTC
TRBV18,few,-,TRBJ2-5,CASSPPVRETQYF,TGTGCCAGCTCACCACCTGTACGAGAGACCCAGTACTTC
TRBV2,-,TRBD1,TRBJ2-7,CASSMDRVIYEQYF,TGTGCCAGCAGTATGGACAGGGTCATCTACGAGCAGTACTTC
TRBV10-3,-,-,TRBJ1-1,CAITGQRNTEAFF,TGTGCCATCACAGGACAAAGGAACACTGAAGCTTTCTTT
TRBV20-1,few,-,TRBJ1-5,CSARSTVNQPQHF,TGCAGTGCTAGAAGCACAGTCAATCAGCCCCAGCATTTT
TRBV28,-,-,TRBJ2-3,CASTESTDTQYF,TGTGCCAGCACGGAAAGCACAGATACGCAGTATTTT
TRBV5-1,-,-,TRBJ2-2,CASSSQGSGELFF,TGCGCCAGCAGCTCGCAAGGGTCCGGGGAGCTGTTTTTT
TRBV7-8,-,-,TRBJ1-3,CASSLGAGNTIYF,TGTGCCAGCAGCTTAGGGGCCGGAAACACCATATATTTT
TRBV15,few,-,TRBJ2-1,CATSRDLGGPGFFF,TGTGCCACCAGCAGAGATCTTGGAGGGCCAGGGTTTTTCTTC